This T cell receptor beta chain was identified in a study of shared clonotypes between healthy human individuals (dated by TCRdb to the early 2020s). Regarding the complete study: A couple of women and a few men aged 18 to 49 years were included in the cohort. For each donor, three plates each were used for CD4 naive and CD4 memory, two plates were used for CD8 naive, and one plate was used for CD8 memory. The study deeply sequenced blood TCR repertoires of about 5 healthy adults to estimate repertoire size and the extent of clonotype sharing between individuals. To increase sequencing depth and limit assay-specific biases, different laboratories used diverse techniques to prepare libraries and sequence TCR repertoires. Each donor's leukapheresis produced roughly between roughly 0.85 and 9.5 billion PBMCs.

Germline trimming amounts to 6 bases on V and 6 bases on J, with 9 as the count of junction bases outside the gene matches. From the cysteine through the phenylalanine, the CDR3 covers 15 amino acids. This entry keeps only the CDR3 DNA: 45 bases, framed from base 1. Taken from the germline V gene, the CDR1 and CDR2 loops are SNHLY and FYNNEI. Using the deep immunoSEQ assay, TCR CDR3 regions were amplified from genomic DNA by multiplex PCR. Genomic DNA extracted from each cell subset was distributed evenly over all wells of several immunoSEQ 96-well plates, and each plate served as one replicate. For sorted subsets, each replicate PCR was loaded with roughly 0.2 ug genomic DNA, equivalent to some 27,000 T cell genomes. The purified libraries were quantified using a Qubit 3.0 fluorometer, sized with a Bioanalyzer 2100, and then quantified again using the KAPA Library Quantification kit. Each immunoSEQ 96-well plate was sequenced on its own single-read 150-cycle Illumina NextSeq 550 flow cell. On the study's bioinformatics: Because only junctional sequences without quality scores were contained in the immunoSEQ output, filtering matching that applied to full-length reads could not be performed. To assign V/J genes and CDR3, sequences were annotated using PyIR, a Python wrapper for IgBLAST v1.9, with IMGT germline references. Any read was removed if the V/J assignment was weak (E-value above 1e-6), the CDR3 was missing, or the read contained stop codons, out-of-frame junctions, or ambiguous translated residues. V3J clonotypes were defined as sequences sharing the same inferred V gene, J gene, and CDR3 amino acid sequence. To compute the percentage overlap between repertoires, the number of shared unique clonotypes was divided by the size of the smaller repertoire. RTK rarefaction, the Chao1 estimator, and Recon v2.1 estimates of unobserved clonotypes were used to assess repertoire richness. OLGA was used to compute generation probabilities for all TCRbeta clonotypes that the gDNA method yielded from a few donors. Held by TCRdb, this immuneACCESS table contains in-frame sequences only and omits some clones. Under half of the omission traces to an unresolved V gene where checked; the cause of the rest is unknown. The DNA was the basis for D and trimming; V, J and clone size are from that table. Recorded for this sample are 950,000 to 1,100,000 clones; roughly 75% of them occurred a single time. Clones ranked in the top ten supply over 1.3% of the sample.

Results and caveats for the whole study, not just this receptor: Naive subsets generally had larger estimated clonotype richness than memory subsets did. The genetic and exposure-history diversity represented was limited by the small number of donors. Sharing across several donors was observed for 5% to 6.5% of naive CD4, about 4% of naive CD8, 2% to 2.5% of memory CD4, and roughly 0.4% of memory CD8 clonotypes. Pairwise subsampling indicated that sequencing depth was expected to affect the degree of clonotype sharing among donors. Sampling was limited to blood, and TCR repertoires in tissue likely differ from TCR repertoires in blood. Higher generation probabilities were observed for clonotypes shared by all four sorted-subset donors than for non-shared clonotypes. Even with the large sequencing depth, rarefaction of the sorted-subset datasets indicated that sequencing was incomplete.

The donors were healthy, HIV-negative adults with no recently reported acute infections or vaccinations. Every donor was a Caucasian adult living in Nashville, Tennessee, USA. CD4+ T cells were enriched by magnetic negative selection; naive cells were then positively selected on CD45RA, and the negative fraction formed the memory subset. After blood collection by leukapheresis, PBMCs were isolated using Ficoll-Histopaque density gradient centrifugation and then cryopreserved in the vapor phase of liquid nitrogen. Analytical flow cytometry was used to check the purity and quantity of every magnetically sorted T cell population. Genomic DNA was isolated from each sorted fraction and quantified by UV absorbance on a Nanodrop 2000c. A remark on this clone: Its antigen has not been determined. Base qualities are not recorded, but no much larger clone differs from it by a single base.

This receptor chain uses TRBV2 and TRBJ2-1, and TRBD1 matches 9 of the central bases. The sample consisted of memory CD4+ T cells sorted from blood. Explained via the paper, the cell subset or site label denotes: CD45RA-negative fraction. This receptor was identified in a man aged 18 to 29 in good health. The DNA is TGTGCCAGCAGACTAGGACAGGGGACAATCAATGAGCAGTTCTTC. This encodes CASRLGQGTINEQFF.